This T cell receptor (beta chain) originates from a study of response to subunit inactivated influenza vaccine (dated by TCRdb to the late 2010s). Some background on the complete study: The study used deep quantitative T cell receptor repertoire profiling to track responses to a trivalent subunit inactivated influenza vaccine.

Relative to germline, V is 6 bases shorter and J is 7 bases shorter, with 16 bases between their ends. Based on the germline V gene (reference sequence), the CDR1 and CDR2 sequences are DFQATT and SNEGSKA. The CDR3 goes from the cysteine to the phenylalanine over 12 residues. CDR3 DNA is the only sequence kept; it has 36 bases, read in frame from the first base. Library preparation used RT-PCR. The instrument given in TCRdb is Illumina HiSeq 2500. Starting from the raw public reads, TCRdb applied fastp trimming at Q25, assembled clones with MiXCR and retained in-frame beta chains. Every distinct CDR3 protein forms one entry, paired with its most common genes and DNA. The table for this sample lists a few hundred thousand distinct CDR3 sequences; 14% of them were counted only once. The top ten constitute 8.5% to 14% of the sample. Only a few counts were recorded for this clonotype. Its antigen has not been determined. Per-base qualities were not stored, and no clone one base away is much larger.

Beyond this particular receptor, the publication reports: According to the authors, only a limited number of new T cells may be recruited by each seasonal influenza vaccination.

This receptor chain uses TRBV20-1 and TRBJ2-7; the D region is possibly TRBD1 or TRBD2, each matching across 7 bases. The sequence came from a man aged 50 to 60 who received an inactivated influenza vaccine. Donor details come from another sample of the same person, matched by shared clones. The source was PBMCs from blood, collected 11 to 12 days after vaccination. For the CDR3, the sequence is CSARQGGGEQYF. The sequenced DNA: TGCAGTGCCAGACAGGGCGGGGGAGAGCAGTACTTC.